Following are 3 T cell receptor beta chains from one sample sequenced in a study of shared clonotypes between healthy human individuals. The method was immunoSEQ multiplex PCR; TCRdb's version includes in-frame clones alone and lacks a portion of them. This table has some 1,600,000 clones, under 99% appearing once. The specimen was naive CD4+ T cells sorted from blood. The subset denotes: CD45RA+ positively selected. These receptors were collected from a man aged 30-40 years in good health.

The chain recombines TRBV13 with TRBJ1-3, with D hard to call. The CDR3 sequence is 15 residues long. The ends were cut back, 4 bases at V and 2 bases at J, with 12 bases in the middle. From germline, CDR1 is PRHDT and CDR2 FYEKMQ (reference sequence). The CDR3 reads CASSYTMSAGNTIYF. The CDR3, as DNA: TGTGCCAGCAGCTATACAATGTCGGCTGGAAACACCATATATTTT.

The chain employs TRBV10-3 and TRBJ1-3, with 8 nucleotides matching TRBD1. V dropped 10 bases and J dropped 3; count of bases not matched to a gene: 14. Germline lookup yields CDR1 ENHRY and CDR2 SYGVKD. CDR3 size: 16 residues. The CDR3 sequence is CATTHGTGLLGNTIYF. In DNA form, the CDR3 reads TGTGCCACCACTCACGGGACAGGTCTTCTTGGAAACACCATATATTTT.

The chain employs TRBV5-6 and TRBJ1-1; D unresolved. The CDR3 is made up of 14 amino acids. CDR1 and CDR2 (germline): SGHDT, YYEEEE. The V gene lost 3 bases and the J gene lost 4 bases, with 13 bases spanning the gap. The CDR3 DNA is TGTGCCAGCAGCTCCGCCCGGGAAGGCACTGAAGCTTTCTTT. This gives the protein CASSSAREGTEAFF.